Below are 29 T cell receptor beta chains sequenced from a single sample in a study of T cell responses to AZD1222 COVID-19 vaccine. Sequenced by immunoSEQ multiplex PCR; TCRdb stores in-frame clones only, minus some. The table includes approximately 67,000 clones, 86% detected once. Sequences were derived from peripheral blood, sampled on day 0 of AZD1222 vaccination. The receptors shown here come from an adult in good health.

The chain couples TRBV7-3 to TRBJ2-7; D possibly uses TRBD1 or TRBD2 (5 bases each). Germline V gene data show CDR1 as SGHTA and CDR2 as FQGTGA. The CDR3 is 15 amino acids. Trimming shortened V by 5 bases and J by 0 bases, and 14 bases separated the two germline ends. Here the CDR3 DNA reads TGTGCCAGCAGCCTTAACGCCGGGACCTCCTACGAGCAGTACTTC. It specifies CASSLNAGTSYEQYF.

As DNA, the CDR3 is TGTGCCAGCAGCCCAGCCCCGGGACAGGGGGCCGATAACTATGGCTACACCTTC. Translating gives CASSPAPGQGADNYGYTF. V gene TRBV3-1 (or the pseudogene TRBV3-2) combines with J gene TRBJ1-2, with 12 bases that match TRBD1. Germline values: CDR1 LGHDT, CDR2 YNNKEL (reference sequence). Unmatched junction bases numbered 10, after V lost 4 bases and J lost 1 base. This CDR3 contains 18 residues.

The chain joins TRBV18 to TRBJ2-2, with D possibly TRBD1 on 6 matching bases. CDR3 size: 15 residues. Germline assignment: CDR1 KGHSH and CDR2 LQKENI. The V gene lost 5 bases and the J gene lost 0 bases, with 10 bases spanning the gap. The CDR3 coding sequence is TGTGCCAGCTCATCCGGGACACCGAACACCGGGGAGCTGTTTTTT. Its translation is CASSSGTPNTGELFF.

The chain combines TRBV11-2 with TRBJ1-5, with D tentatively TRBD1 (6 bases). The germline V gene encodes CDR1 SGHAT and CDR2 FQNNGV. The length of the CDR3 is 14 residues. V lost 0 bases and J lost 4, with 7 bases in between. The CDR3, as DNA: TGTGCCAGCAGCTTAGAGGGGGCTAATCAGCCCCAGCATTTT. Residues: CASSLEGANQPQHF.

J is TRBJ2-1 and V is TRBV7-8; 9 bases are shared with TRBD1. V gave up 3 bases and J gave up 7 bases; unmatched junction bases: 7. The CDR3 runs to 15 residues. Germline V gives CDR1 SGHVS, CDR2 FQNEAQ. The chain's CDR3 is CASSLVTGGGNEQFF. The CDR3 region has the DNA TGTGCCAGCAGCTTGGTGACAGGGGGGGGAAATGAGCAGTTCTTC.

CDR3 sequence reads: CASSQDRANNGNQPQHF. For the CDR3, the DNA is TGCGCCAGCAGCCAAGATCGAGCTAACAATGGCAATCAGCCCCAGCATTTT. The V gene is TRBV4-1, the J gene TRBJ1-5, with D unresolved. Germline V gene sequence: CDR1 MGHRA, CDR2 YSYEKL. The V end was cut by 0 bases, the J end by 2 bases, with 14 bases between. This CDR3 is 17 amino acids long.

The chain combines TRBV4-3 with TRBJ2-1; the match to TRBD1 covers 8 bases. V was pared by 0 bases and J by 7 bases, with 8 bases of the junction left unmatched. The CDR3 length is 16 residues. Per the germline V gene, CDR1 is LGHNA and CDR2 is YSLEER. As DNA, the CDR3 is TGCGCCAGCAGCCAAGATCCGGACAGGGTGAGGAATGAGCAGTTCTTC. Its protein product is CASSQDPDRVRNEQFF.

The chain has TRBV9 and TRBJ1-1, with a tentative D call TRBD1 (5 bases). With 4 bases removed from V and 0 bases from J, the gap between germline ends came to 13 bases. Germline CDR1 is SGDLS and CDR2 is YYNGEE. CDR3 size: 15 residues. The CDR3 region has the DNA TGTGCCAGCAGCACCTTGACAGAAATGAACACTGAAGCTTTCTTT. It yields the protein CASSTLTEMNTEAFF.

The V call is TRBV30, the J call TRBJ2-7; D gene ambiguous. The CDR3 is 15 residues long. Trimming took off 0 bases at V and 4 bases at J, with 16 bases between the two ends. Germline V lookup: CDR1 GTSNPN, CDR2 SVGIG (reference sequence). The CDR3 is CAWSVPNRVLYEQYF. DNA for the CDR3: TGTGCCTGGAGTGTACCTAATCGGGTCCTTTACGAGCAGTACTTC. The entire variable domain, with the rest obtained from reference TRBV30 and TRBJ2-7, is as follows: SQTIHQWPATLVQPVGSPLSLECTVEGTSNPNLYWYRQAAGRGLQLLFYSVGIGQISSEVPQNLSASRPQDRQFILSSKKLLLSDSGFYLCAWSVPNRVLYEQYFGPGTRLTVT.

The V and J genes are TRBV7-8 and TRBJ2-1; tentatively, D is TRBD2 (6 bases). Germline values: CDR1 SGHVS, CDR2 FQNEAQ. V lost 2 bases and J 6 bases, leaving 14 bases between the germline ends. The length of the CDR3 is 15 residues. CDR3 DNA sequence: TGTGCCAGCAGCTTAAAGCGGGTGAGCCTCAATGAGCAGTTCTTC. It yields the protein CASSLKRVSLNEQFF.

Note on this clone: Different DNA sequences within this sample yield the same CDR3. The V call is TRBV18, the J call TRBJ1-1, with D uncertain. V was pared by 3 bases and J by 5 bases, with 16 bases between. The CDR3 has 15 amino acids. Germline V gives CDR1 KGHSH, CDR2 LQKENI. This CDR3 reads CASSPLEGGWTEAFF. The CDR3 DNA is TGTGCCAGCTCACCCCTCGAGGGAGGGTGGACTGAAGCTTTCTTT.

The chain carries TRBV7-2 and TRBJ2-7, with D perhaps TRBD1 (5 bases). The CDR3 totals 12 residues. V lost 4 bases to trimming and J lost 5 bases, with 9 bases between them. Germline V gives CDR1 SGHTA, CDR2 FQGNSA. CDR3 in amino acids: CASSSRVHEQYF. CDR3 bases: TGTGCCAGCAGCTCCAGGGTCCACGAGCAGTACTTC.

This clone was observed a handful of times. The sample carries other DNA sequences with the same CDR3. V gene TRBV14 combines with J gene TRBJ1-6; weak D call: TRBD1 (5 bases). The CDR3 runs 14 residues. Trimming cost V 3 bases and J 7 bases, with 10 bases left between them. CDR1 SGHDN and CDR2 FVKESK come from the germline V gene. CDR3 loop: CASSQGRENSPLHF. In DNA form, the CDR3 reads TGTGCCAGCAGCCAGGGACGTGAGAATTCACCCCTCCACTTT.

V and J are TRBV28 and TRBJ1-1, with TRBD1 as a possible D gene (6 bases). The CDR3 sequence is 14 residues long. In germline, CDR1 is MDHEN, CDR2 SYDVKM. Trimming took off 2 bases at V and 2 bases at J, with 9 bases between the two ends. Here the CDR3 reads CASSLGGANTEAFF. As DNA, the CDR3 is TGTGCCAGCAGTTTAGGGGGGGCTAACACTGAAGCTTTCTTT.

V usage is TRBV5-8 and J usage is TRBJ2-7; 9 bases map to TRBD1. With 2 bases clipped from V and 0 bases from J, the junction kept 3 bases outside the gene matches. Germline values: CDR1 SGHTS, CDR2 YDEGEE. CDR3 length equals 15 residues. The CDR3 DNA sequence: TGTGCCAGCAGCTTCGGGACAGGGAGCTCCTACGAGCAGTACTTC. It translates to CASSFGTGSSYEQYF.

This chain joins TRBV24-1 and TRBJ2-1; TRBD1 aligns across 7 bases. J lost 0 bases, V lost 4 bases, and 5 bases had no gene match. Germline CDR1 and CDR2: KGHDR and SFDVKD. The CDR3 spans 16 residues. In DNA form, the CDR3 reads TGTGCCACCAGTGACCGGACAGGCAGCTCCTACAATGAGCAGTTCTTC. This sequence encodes CATSDRTGSSYNEQFF.

The CDR3 here is CASSQGGQGGTGELFF. In nucleotides, the CDR3 is TGCGCCAGCAGCCAGGGGGGACAGGGCGGCACCGGGGAGCTGTTTTTT. This chain links TRBV4-3 with TRBJ2-2; 9 nucleotides align to TRBD1. Germline CDR1 is LGHNA and CDR2 is YSLEER. The CDR3 covers 16 residues. V shed 3 bases, J shed 4 bases, and the junction held 6 bases outside the gene matches.

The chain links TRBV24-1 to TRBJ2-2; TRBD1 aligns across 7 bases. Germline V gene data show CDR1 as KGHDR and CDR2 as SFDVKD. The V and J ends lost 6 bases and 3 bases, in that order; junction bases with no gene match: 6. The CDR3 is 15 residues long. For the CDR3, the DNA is TGTGCCACCAGTCTCGGGGACAGTTACACCGGGGAGCTGTTTTTT. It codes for CATSLGDSYTGELFF.

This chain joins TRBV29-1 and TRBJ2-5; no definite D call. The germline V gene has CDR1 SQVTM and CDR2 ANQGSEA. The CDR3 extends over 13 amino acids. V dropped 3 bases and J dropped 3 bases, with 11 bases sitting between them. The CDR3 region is CSVDGPVEETQYF. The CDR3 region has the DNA TGCAGCGTTGATGGGCCTGTCGAAGAGACCCAGTACTTC.

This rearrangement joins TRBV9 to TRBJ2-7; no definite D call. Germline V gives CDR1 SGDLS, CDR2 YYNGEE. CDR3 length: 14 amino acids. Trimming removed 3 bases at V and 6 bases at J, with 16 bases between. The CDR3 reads CASSEQGRVGEQYF. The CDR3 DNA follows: TGTGCCAGCAGCGAACAAGGCCGGGTGGGCGAGCAGTACTTC.

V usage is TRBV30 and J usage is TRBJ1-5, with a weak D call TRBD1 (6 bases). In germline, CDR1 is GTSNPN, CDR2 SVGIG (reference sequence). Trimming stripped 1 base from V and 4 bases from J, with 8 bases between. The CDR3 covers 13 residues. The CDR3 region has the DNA TGTGCCTGGAGTGGGACAGATAATCAGCCCCAGCATTTT. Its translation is CAWSGTDNQPQHF.

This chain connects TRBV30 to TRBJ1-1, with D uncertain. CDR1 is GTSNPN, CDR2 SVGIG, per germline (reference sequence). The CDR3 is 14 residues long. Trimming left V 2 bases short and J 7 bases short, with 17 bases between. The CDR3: CAWSSEVPGHEAFF. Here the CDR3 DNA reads TGTGCCTGGAGTTCGGAGGTTCCAGGCCATGAAGCTTTCTTT.

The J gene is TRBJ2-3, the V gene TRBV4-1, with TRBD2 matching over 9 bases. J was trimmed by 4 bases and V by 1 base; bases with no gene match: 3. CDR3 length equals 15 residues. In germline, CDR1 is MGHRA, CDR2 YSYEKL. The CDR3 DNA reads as TGCGCCAGCAGCCAAGTTAGCGGGGGTCCAGATACGCAGTATTTT. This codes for CASSQVSGGPDTQYF.

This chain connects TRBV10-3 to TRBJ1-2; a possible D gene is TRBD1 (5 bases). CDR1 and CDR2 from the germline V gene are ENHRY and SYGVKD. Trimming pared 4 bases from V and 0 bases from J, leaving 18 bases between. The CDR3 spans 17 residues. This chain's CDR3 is CAISAGPTGGTNYGYTF. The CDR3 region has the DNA TGTGCCATCAGTGCTGGACCTACGGGGGGAACTAACTATGGCTACACCTTC.

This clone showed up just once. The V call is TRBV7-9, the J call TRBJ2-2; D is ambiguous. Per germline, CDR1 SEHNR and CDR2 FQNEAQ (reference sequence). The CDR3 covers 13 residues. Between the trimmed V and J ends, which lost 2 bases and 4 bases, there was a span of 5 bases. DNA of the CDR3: TGTGCCAGCAGCTTAATAGCCACCGGGGAGCTGTTTTTT. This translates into CASSLIATGELFF. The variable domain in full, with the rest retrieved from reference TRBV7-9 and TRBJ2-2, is DTGVSQNPRHKITKRGQNVTFRCDPISEHNRLYWYRQTLGQGPEFLTYFQNEAQLEKSRLLSDRFSAERPKGSFSTLEIQRTEQGDSAMYLCASSLIATGELFFGEGSRLTVL.

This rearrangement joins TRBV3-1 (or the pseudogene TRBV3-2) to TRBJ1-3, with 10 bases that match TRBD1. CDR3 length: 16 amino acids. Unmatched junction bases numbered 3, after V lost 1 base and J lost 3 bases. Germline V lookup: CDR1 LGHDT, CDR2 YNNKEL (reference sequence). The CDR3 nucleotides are TGTGCCAGCAGCCAAGCCCGGGACAGGGGTGGAAACACCATATATTTT. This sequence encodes CASSQARDRGGNTIYF.

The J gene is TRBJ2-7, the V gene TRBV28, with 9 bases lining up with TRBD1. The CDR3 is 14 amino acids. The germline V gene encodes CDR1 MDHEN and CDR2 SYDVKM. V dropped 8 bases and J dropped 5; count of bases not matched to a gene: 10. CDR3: CASELGQGRNEQYF. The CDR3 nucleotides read TGTGCCAGCGAATTGGGACAGGGAAGAAACGAGCAGTACTTC. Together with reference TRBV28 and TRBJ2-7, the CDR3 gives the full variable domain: DVKVTQSSRYLVKRTGEKVFLECVQDMDHENMFWYRQDPGLGLRLIYFSYDVKMKEKGDIPEGYSVSREKKERFSLILESASTNQTSMYLCASELGQGRNEQYFGPGTRLTVT.

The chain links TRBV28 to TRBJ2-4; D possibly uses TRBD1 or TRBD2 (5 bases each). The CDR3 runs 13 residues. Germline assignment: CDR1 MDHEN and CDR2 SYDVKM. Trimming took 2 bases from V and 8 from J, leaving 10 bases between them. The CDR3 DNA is TGTGCCAGCAGTTTAGAGGGGCCGTACATTCAGTACTTC. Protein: CASSLEGPYIQYF.

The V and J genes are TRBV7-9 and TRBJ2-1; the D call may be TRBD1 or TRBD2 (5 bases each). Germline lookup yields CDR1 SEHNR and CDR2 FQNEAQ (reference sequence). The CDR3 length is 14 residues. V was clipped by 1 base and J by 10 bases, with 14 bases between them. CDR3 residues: CASSLDGAGREQFF. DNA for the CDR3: TGTGCCAGCAGCTTAGATGGGGCGGGTAGGGAGCAGTTCTTC.